This is a list of T cell receptor beta chains from one sample in a study of blood T cells in healthy people across ages. Via MiXCR, TCRdb re-called the 5' RACE reads, giving one row per CDR3 protein. This table holds fewer than 800,000 distinct CDR3 sequences, roughly 50% found once. The sequenced material came from blood. The source is a woman aged 55-70 years in good health. The CDR3 runs from the conserved cysteine through the conserved F or W. Each record gives: D gene, J gene, clone size, V gene, CDR3 protein, CDR3 DNA. D genes are given only for firm matches. Only some rows state a clone size, as once, few, many or a class for expanded clones.

D gene: -; J gene: TRBJ2-1; clone size: -; V gene: TRBV7-2; CDR3 protein: CASSLTRQETQFF; CDR3 DNA: TGTGCCAGCAGCTTAACTCGACAAGAGACCCAGTTCTTC
D gene: -; J gene: TRBJ2-1; clone size: many; V gene: TRBV29-1; CDR3 protein: CSVDGQGMEGRGYHNEQFF; CDR3 DNA: TGCAGCGTTGATGGTCAGGGAATGGAGGGCAGGGGATACCACAATGAGCAGTTCTTC
D gene: -; J gene: TRBJ1-2; clone size: many; V gene: TRBV29-1; CDR3 protein: CSVAGTGDGYTF; CDR3 DNA: TGCAGCGTTGCCGGAACTGGGGATGGCTACACCTTC
D gene: -; J gene: TRBJ2-3; clone size: -; V gene: TRBV7-2; CDR3 protein: CASSLVGVRATSDTQYF; CDR3 DNA: TGTGCCAGCAGCTTAGTAGGTGTCAGGGCCACCTCAGATACGCAGTATTTT
D gene: TRBD2; J gene: TRBJ2-3; clone size: few; V gene: TRBV7-2; CDR3 protein: CASSFIGLASDTQYF; CDR3 DNA: TGTGCCAGCAGCTTCATTGGACTAGCATCGGATACGCAGTATTTT
D gene: -; J gene: TRBJ2-1; clone size: many; V gene: TRBV7-8; CDR3 protein: CASSLDYNEQFF; CDR3 DNA: TGTGCCAGCAGCTTAGATTACAATGAGCAGTTCTTC
D gene: TRBD1; J gene: TRBJ2-2; clone size: -; V gene: TRBV4-3; CDR3 protein: CASSQDGAGGTGEPFF; CDR3 DNA: TGCGCCAGCAGCCAAGATGGGGCAGGGGGCACCGGGGAGCCGTTTTTT
D gene: -; J gene: TRBJ2-7; clone size: few; V gene: TRBV7-2; CDR3 protein: CASSPGPAGEQYF; CDR3 DNA: TGTGCCAGCAGCCCGGGCCCAGCTGGAGAGCAGTACTTC
D gene: -; J gene: TRBJ2-1; clone size: -; V gene: TRBV6-5; CDR3 protein: CASRTTVRGNYEQFF; CDR3 DNA: TGTGCCAGCCGAACGACGGTGCGGGGCAACTACGAGCAGTTCTTC
D gene: TRBD2; J gene: TRBJ2-7; clone size: many; V gene: TRBV20-1; CDR3 protein: CSARKRLAGARKNYEQYF; CDR3 DNA: TGCAGTGCTAGGAAGAGACTAGCGGGAGCGAGGAAAAACTACGAGCAGTACTTC
D gene: -; J gene: TRBJ1-1; clone size: -; V gene: TRBV5-1; CDR3 protein: CASSLEAGGRTEAFF; CDR3 DNA: TGCGCCAGCAGCTTGGAAGCGGGGGGAAGAACTGAAGCTTTCTTT
D gene: -; J gene: TRBJ2-7; clone size: -; V gene: TRBV20-1; CDR3 protein: CSARVGTAAYEQYF; CDR3 DNA: TGCAGTGCTAGAGTGGGGACGGCCGCCTACGAGCAGTACTTC
D gene: -; J gene: TRBJ2-4; clone size: few; V gene: TRBV4-2; CDR3 protein: CASSQESRDIQYF; CDR3 DNA: TGTGCCAGCAGCCAAGAGTCCCGGGACATTCAGTACTTC
D gene: TRBD2; J gene: TRBJ2-1; clone size: -; V gene: TRBV12-3/TRBV12-4; CDR3 protein: CASIFSGSSYNEQFF; CDR3 DNA: TGTGCCAGCATTTTTAGCGGGAGTTCCTACAATGAGCAGTTCTTC
D gene: TRBD1; J gene: TRBJ2-3; clone size: -; V gene: TRBV2; CDR3 protein: CASSEVGTGDGDTQYF; CDR3 DNA: TGTGCCAGCAGTGAAGTAGGGACAGGCGACGGGGATACGCAGTATTTT
D gene: -; J gene: TRBJ1-1; clone size: -; V gene: TRBV27; CDR3 protein: CASSFGGFGSTEAFF; CDR3 DNA: TGTGCCAGCAGTTTCGGGGGGTTCGGGAGCACTGAAGCTTTCTTT
D gene: -; J gene: TRBJ2-7; clone size: few; V gene: TRBV7-2; CDR3 protein: CASSRGLGGEQYF; CDR3 DNA: TGTGCCAGCAGCCGAGGGTTGGGAGGCGAGCAGTACTTC
D gene: TRBD2; J gene: TRBJ2-7; clone size: once; V gene: TRBV11-2; CDR3 protein: CASSLGSGLAGGEQYF; CDR3 DNA: TGTGCCAGCAGCTTAGGCAGCGGACTAGCGGGAGGCGAGCAGTACTTC
D gene: -; J gene: TRBJ2-7; clone size: few; V gene: TRBV5-1; CDR3 protein: CASLQGSSSYEQYF; CDR3 DNA: TGCGCCAGCCTACAGGGATCCAGCTCCTACGAGCAGTACTTC
D gene: TRBD1; J gene: TRBJ2-2; clone size: -; V gene: TRBV5-5; CDR3 protein: CASSRTGRNTGELFF; CDR3 DNA: TGTGCCAGCAGTCGGACAGGGAGGAACACCGGGGAGCTGTTTTTT
D gene: TRBD2; J gene: TRBJ2-3; clone size: many; V gene: TRBV11-2; CDR3 protein: CASSSSGTSGRSHQYF; CDR3 DNA: TGTGCCAGCAGCTCGAGCGGGACTAGCGGGAGGTCGCATCAGTATTTT
D gene: -; J gene: TRBJ2-7; clone size: -; V gene: TRBV7-2; CDR3 protein: CASSLGMGPSYEQYF; CDR3 DNA: TGTGCCAGCAGCTTAGGGATGGGGCCCTCCTACGAGCAGTACTTC
D gene: TRBD1; J gene: TRBJ2-3; clone size: -; V gene: TRBV27; CDR3 protein: CASSEQGADEDTQYF; CDR3 DNA: TGTGCCAGCAGTGAACAGGGGGCTGATGAAGATACGCAGTATTTT
D gene: -; J gene: TRBJ1-2; clone size: -; V gene: TRBV20-1; CDR3 protein: CSVGGAQGNYGYTF; CDR3 DNA: TGCAGTGTAGGGGGGGCCCAGGGAAACTATGGCTACACCTTC
D gene: -; J gene: TRBJ2-3; clone size: few; V gene: TRBV7-3; CDR3 protein: CASSLSGVSDTQYF; CDR3 DNA: TGTGCCAGCAGCTTGTCAGGGGTCTCAGATACGCAGTATTTT
D gene: -; J gene: TRBJ2-3; clone size: few; V gene: TRBV20-1; CDR3 protein: CSASQPDTQYF; CDR3 DNA: TGCAGTGCTAGTCAGCCGGATACGCAGTATTTT
D gene: TRBD2; J gene: TRBJ2-7; clone size: -; V gene: TRBV27; CDR3 protein: CASSYSGLGTGEQYF; CDR3 DNA: TGTGCCAGCAGTTATTCAGGACTAGGGACGGGCGAGCAGTACTTC
D gene: -; J gene: TRBJ2-7; clone size: -; V gene: TRBV7-9; CDR3 protein: CASSFLQGGSEQYF; CDR3 DNA: TGTGCCAGCAGCTTTCTACAGGGAGGGAGCGAGCAGTACTTC
D gene: TRBD1; J gene: TRBJ1-1; clone size: once; V gene: TRBV27; CDR3 protein: CASSSGTGGRNTEAFF; CDR3 DNA: TGTGCCAGCAGTTCGGGGACAGGGGGGAGGAACACTGAAGCTTTCTTT
D gene: TRBD2; J gene: TRBJ2-2; clone size: many; V gene: TRBV20-1; CDR3 protein: CSATGLAGRSSTGELFF; CDR3 DNA: TGCAGTGCTACCGGACTAGCGGGAAGGTCAAGCACCGGGGAGCTGTTTTTT
D gene: -; J gene: TRBJ2-7; clone size: -; V gene: TRBV27; CDR3 protein: CAGSFGRGPSYEQYF; CDR3 DNA: TGTGCCGGCAGTTTCGGCAGGGGCCCCTCCTACGAGCAGTACTTC
D gene: -; J gene: TRBJ2-1; clone size: few; V gene: TRBV7-2; CDR3 protein: CASSLRGGYNEQFF; CDR3 DNA: TGTGCCAGCAGCCTCAGGGGGGGTTACAATGAGCAGTTCTTC
D gene: TRBD1; J gene: TRBJ1-1; clone size: -; V gene: TRBV28; CDR3 protein: CASKLDRDVAEAFF; CDR3 DNA: TGTGCCAGCAAACTGGACAGGGACGTCGCTGAAGCTTTCTTT
D gene: -; J gene: TRBJ2-4; clone size: few; V gene: TRBV7-9; CDR3 protein: CASSFGVGKNIQYF; CDR3 DNA: TGTGCCAGCAGCTTCGGGGTCGGGAAAAACATTCAGTACTTC
D gene: TRBD2; J gene: TRBJ2-3; clone size: many; V gene: TRBV5-6; CDR3 protein: CASSFERDADTQYF; CDR3 DNA: TGTGCCAGCAGCTTCGAGCGGGATGCAGATACGCAGTATTTT
D gene: TRBD2; J gene: TRBJ2-3; clone size: -; V gene: TRBV9; CDR3 protein: CASSAGTTNTQYF; CDR3 DNA: TGTGCCAGCAGCGCCGGGACTACCAATACGCAGTATTTT
D gene: TRBD2; J gene: TRBJ2-1; clone size: -; V gene: TRBV4-3; CDR3 protein: CASSHVAGLQFF; CDR3 DNA: TGCGCCAGCAGCCACGTAGCGGGGTTGCAGTTCTTC
D gene: -; J gene: TRBJ2-7; clone size: -; V gene: TRBV20-1; CDR3 protein: CSAKSPVTGEQYF; CDR3 DNA: TGCAGTGCTAAGTCGCCGGTGACAGGCGAGCAGTACTTC
D gene: TRBD1; J gene: TRBJ2-1; clone size: few; V gene: TRBV4-2; CDR3 protein: CASSQGGTGGNEQFF; CDR3 DNA: TGTGCCAGCAGCCAAGGAGGGACAGGGGGCAATGAGCAGTTCTTC
D gene: TRBD1; J gene: TRBJ2-5; clone size: many; V gene: TRBV5-1; CDR3 protein: CASSRDSRGETQYF; CDR3 DNA: TGCGCCAGCAGCCGGGACAGTCGCGGAGAGACCCAGTACTTC
D gene: -; J gene: TRBJ2-5; clone size: -; V gene: TRBV7-3; CDR3 protein: CASSFSLGDEQYF; CDR3 DNA: TGTGCCAGCAGCTTCTCCTTGGGCGATGAGCAGTACTTC
D gene: TRBD1; J gene: TRBJ2-7; clone size: few; V gene: TRBV6-6; CDR3 protein: CASRPGQGSYEQYF; CDR3 DNA: TGTGCCAGCAGACCGGGACAGGGTTCCTACGAGCAGTACTTC
D gene: -; J gene: TRBJ2-3; clone size: -; V gene: TRBV3-1; CDR3 protein: CASSPRGVTDTQYF; CDR3 DNA: TGTGCCAGCAGCCCTCGCGGGGTTACAGATACGCAGTATTTT
D gene: TRBD1; J gene: TRBJ2-7; clone size: few; V gene: TRBV5-5; CDR3 protein: CASSAPAGGYEQYF; CDR3 DNA: TGTGCCAGCAGCGCCCCGGCAGGGGGTTACGAGCAGTACTTC